This T cell receptor beta chain was profiled in a study of CD8+ T cells in alopecia areata. As for the study in general: Percentage of affected scalp area was the basis on which treated patients' severity was scored.

This clone showed up just a few times. Its antigen is unidentified. In each case, RNA was isolated and then reverse transcribed into cDNA as the sequencing template. Repertoires were generated with immunoSEQ multiplex PCR, while TCRdb's copy carries only in-frame clones and drops some. The table lists approximately 210,000 clones, around 64% of them singletons, with 1.3% in the top ten. The treatment here: oral pan-JAK inhibitor, 5-10 mg twice daily. The CDR3 extends over 15 amino acids. Germline V gene data show CDR1 as SEHNR and CDR2 as FQNEAQ (reference sequence). V was pared by 5 bases and J by 3 bases, with 3 bases of the junction left unmatched. Study-wide results and caveats: Tofacitinib significantly brought down scalp clonality and expanded CD8+ clones among top 100. Affected lesional scalp, above all in alopecia totalis/universalis, was more clonal than normal scalp.

This clonotype was sampled from a human donor with alopecia areata. The V gene is TRBV7-9, the J gene TRBJ2-7, with 14 bases matching TRBD2. Sequenced material: CD4+ T cells sorted from blood, taken between weeks 49 and 50, from a patient treated with tofacitinib. The DNA of the CDR3 is TGTGCCAGCAGCGCGGGACTAGCGGGGGTCTACGAGCAGTACTTC. This translates into CASSAGLAGVYEQYF.